These T cell receptor beta chains were read from a single sample in a study of T cells after somatic rescue of genetic block. Only in-frame clones appear in the TCRdb table, and some are missing; sequencing was by immunoSEQ multiplex PCR. The data show about 63,000 clones, around 92% seen once. Sequencing used peripheral blood mononuclear cells (PBMCs). These receptors were obtained from a man aged 35-49 years. The CDR3 runs from the conserved cysteine through the conserved F or W. The D gene is left open where the match is weak. Size is omitted from some rows. Given values are once, few, many or a class for expanded clones.

d_call j_call v_call clone_size cdr3_nt cdr3_aa
TRBD2 TRBJ2-7 TRBV7-8 once TGTGCCAGCAGCTTAGTGGGACTAGCGACACCATGGAGCGAGCAGTACTTC CASSLVGLATPWSEQYF
TRBD2 TRBJ2-5 TRBV28 NA TGTGCCAGCAGTTCCCCGGGACTAGCGGACTCGGGGACCCAGTACTTC CASSSPGLADSGTQYF
NA TRBJ2-1 TRBV29-1 once TGCAGCGTCCAACGAGGGGGGTACAATGAGCAGTTCTTC CSVQRGGYNEQFF
TRBD1 TRBJ2-2 TRBV30 NA TGTGCCTGGACCCGCCACCAGGGGGCCGGCACCGGGGAGCTGTTTTTT CAWTRHQGAGTGELFF
TRBD2 TRBJ2-1 TRBV7-9 NA TGTGCCAGCAGCTTAGCGTTAGCGGGGGGTTACAATGAGCAGTTCTTC CASSLALAGGYNEQFF
NA TRBJ2-1 TRBV2 NA TGTGCCAGCAGTGAAACCTGGGTTTACAATGAGCAGTTCTTC CASSETWVYNEQFF
NA TRBJ2-1 TRBV5-1 NA TGCGCCAGCAGCTACGCATACAATGAGCAGTTCTTC CASSYAYNEQFF
NA TRBJ2-2 TRBV6-5 once TGTGCCAGCACAGGTCCGAACACCGGGGAGCTGTTTTTT CASTGPNTGELFF
NA TRBJ1-1 TRBV18 NA TGTGCCAGCTCACCACAGGGGGGAAGTACTGAAGCTTTCTTT CASSPQGGSTEAFF
NA TRBJ1-2 TRBV5-6 NA TGTGCCAGCAGCTCCTACGGGGGGCACTATGGCTACACCTTC CASSSYGGHYGYTF
TRBD1 TRBJ2-7 TRBV7-8 NA TGTGCCAGCAGCTTACGTGGTGGAGGACAGGGGGCTCACGAGCAGTACTTC CASSLRGGGQGAHEQYF
NA TRBJ2-6 TRBV4-1 NA TGCGCCAGCAGCAACGGCCAAGGGTCTGGGGCCAACGTCCTGACTTTC CASSNGQGSGANVLTF
NA TRBJ2-5 TRBV29-1 NA TGCAGCGTTGATAGCCAGGGGGAGACCCAGTACTTC CSVDSQGETQYF
NA TRBJ1-5 TRBV6-1 NA TGTGCCAGCCGGGTCGTCAACCAGCCCCAGCATTTT CASRVVNQPQHF
NA TRBJ2-7 TRBV27 NA TGTGCCAGCAGTTTAAGGGGTTCCCGATACGAGCAGTACTTC CASSLRGSRYEQYF
TRBD1 TRBJ1-5 TRBV19 NA TGTGCCAGTAGAAGGACAGGGGCTGTCAATCAGCCCCAGCATTTT CASRRTGAVNQPQHF
TRBD1 TRBJ1-1 TRBV29-1 once TGCAGCGAAGACGACAGGGTTAACACTGAAGCTTTCTTT CSEDDRVNTEAFF
TRBD2 TRBJ2-5 TRBV30 NA TGTGCCTGGAGCCCGGGTAGCGGGGGTGAGACCCAGTACTTC CAWSPGSGGETQYF
TRBD1 TRBJ2-6 TRBV18 once TGTGCCAGCTCACCGGGGCAGGGGGCTCCCGGGGCCAACGTCCTGACTTTC CASSPGQGAPGANVLTF
TRBD2 TRBJ2-3 TRBV28 NA TGTGCCAGCAGTGGCCCTCATAGCGGGACTTCGACAGATACGCAGTATTTT CASSGPHSGTSTDTQYF
NA TRBJ2-1 TRBV5-5 NA TGTGCCAGCAGCCCGCGGGCAGGGCCAAGCTCCTACAATGAGCAGTTCTTC CASSPRAGPSSYNEQFF
NA TRBJ1-2 TRBV7-9 NA TGTGCCAGCAGCTTCACGGACTATGGCTACACCTTC CASSFTDYGYTF
TRBD2 TRBJ2-7 TRBV27 NA TGTGCCAGCAGTTGGCAAGGAGCGGGGGGGACCCACCACGAGCAGTACTTC CASSWQGAGGTHHEQYF
NA TRBJ1-5 TRBV4-2 NA TGTGCCAGCAGTACAGTCAATAGCAATCAGCCCCAGCATTTT CASSTVNSNQPQHF
NA TRBJ2-2 TRBV2 NA TGTGCCAGCAGCGACGGACTTGGAAACACCGGGGAGCTGTTTTTT CASSDGLGNTGELFF
NA TRBJ1-5 TRBV18 NA TGTGCCAGCTCAGCGGCGGTGGGCGAACAGCCCCAGCATTTT CASSAAVGEQPQHF
TRBD2 TRBJ2-7 TRBV2 NA TGTGCCAGCGGCCGGACTAGCGGGAGTGACGAGCAGTACTTC CASGRTSGSDEQYF
TRBD1 TRBJ2-3 TRBV27 NA TGTGCCAGCAGTCCCTGGGACAGGGCTAGTACGCAGTATTTT CASSPWDRASTQYF
TRBD1 TRBJ2-7 TRBV4-1 once TGCGCCAGCAGCCAAGATACAACAGGGGGCAATGGAGTCGGCGAGCAGTACTTC CASSQDTTGGNGVGEQYF